This T cell receptor beta chain comes out of a study of T cells after yellow fever vaccination. Whole-study findings and limits: Weaker, the secondary response had a peak occurring faster, on day 5 versus 15.

Universal primer sites and UMIs were introduced during 5'RACE template-switching synthesis of TCR cDNA. Each CDR3 protein gets one entry after TCRdb re-called the 5' RACE reads with MiXCR. The sample comprises more than 65,000 distinct CDR3 sequences, about 6% of which are singletons, and less than 2.5% rests with the top ten. The CDR3 spans 14 residues. Germline loops: CDR1 SGHRS, CDR2 YFSETQ. V was cut by 1 base and J by 5 bases, with 12 bases left in between. This clonotype was counted at least ten times. Its antigen remains unidentified. This rearrangement joins TRBV5-1 to TRBJ2-5; possible D gene TRBD2, 5 bases. This TCR was sampled from a man between 18 and 35 years old who received the YFV17D yellow fever vaccine. The input for sequencing was CD4+ T cells sorted from PBMCs, taken roughly 15 days after the first yellow fever vaccination. As DNA, the CDR3 is TGCGCCAGCAGCTTGAGCACAGCGGAGGAGACCCAGTACTTC. Translation: CASSLSTAEETQYF.